This T cell receptor delta chain was recovered during a study of delta chains in infants with herpesvirus infections. Study in general: Infants in Uganda were tracked from birth through primary CMV infection. General study findings and limits: Absence in CMV-uninfected infants may reflect the detection limit only. Caveat: small sample size and no race- or environment-matched controls.

Concerning this clone itself: Its target is not known.

PBMC RNA was reverse transcribed using gamma-chain- and delta-chain-specific primers. TCRdb reapplied CATT to the RT-PCR reads. The table records over a thousand delta-chain clones, approximately 39% of them present only once. The source of this sequence is a human donor who was a Ugandan infant, either HIV-exposed or HIV-unexposed (not recorded which). The material sequenced was peripheral blood, taken at time point 3 of longitudinal follow-up.

CDR3: CALGLPRALHSAGGYRGKLIF. CDR3 coding DNA: TGTGCTCTAGGTTTGCCTAGGGCCCTCCACTCCGCTGGGGGATACCGAGGTAAACTCATCTTT. The V call is TRDV1, the J call TRDJ1; 11 positions agree with TRDD3. The junction had 31 bases not matched to a gene; V was cut back by 9 bases and J by 7 bases. CDR3 size: 21 residues. The germline CDR1 and CDR2 sequences are TSWWSYY and QGS.